The entry below gives a single T cell receptor beta chain sequence along with its context. This record belongs to a study of identical twins. TCRdb processed the 5' RACE reads anew with MiXCR; each CDR3 protein has one entry. The profile shows some 730,000 distinct CDR3 sequences, roughly 18% of them singletons. These data also formed part of another study, on T cells expressing NK-cell markers. This second study says: Whether the expanded NKG2C+ T cell clones recognized HCMV remained unclear.

This sequence was found in a woman aged 18-29 years in good health. The sample taken for sequencing was PBMCs.

The CDR3 DNA reads as TGTGCCAGCAGCTTAACAGGGGACTCTGGGGCCAACGTCCTGACTTTC. Translation: CASSLTGDSGANVLTF. V gene TRBV7-9 combines with J gene TRBJ2-6; 7 bases map to TRBD1. The CDR3 runs 16 residues. The germline CDR1 and CDR2 sequences are SEHNR and FQNEAQ (reference sequence). Trimming cost V 2 bases and J 0 bases; bases outside gene matches: 1.